This T cell receptor (beta chain) originates from a study of cytomegalovirus exposure and HLA in healthy donors. General study results and limits: Reportedly, fewer N-insertions than the 666-donor mean appeared in an Asian-associated ancestry cluster in a later analysis. Sequencing likely generated an artifact that appeared as a cluster of highly shared sequence variants. Segments of the TCR beta V type were, in most cases, productive about 87% or about 30% of the time in an earlier analysis.

PCR primers comprised 60 Vbeta and 13 Jbeta primers. Clones were sequenced by immunoSEQ multiplex PCR, and TCRdb holds only the in-frame ones, with some missing. This table holds around 130,000 clones, 75% to 90% found once. A word on this clone: What it binds is unknown.

The CDR3 is made up of 14 amino acids. Trimming removed 2 bases at V and 2 bases at J, with 9 bases between. CDR1 is SGHRS and CDR2 is YFSETQ in the germline V gene. The V gene is TRBV5-1, the J gene TRBJ2-3; D may be TRBD1 (5 bases). The sequence was collected from a woman aged 25-40 years in good health and CMV-seropositive. Sample: PBMCs. This CDR3 is CASSLGAFTDTQYF. The CDR3 DNA reads as TGCGCCAGCAGCTTAGGGGCCTTCACAGATACGCAGTATTTT.